The 4 T cell receptor beta chains presented below share a single source sample, sequenced in a study of T cells in Graves' hyperthyroidism and ophthalmopathy (dated by TCRdb to about 2019). Library prep was done by multiplex PCR. The instrument was an Illumina HiSeq 2000. Amplification of TCR beta CDR3 regions was carried out from RNA transcripts. The first round of RT-PCR for the TCR CDR3 was performed with the HTBI primer set and the Qiagen OneStep RT-PCR kit. TCRdb passed the public sequencing reads through fastp at Q25 and MiXCR, retaining productive beta sequences. Rows are combined by CDR3 protein, so each entry shows the most common genes and DNA. The sample table contains under 450,000 distinct CDR3 sequences; only one count was recorded for about 15% of them. The top ten hold 13% to 15% of the sample. Source material: blood. The receptors derive from a woman aged 18-29 years with Graves' hyperthyroidism.

There are a few counts of this clonotype. The chain uses TRBV5-8 and TRBJ2-5; no clear D. V lost 4 bases, J lost 3 bases, and 16 bases lay in between. The CDR3 is 15 amino acids. Germline loops: CDR1 SGHTS, CDR2 YDEGEE. The CDR3 sequence: CASSPHRLGEETQYF. Written as DNA, the CDR3 is TGTGCCAGCAGCCCCCATCGTTTAGGAGAAGAGACCCAGTACTTC.

This clonotype was observed at least ten times. The genes are TRBV12-3 or TRBV12-4 and TRBJ2-1, with TRBD2 identical over 13 bases. V shed 8 bases and J 3 bases; nucleotides not matched to a gene: 7. This CDR3 spans 16 amino acids. CDR3 amino acids: CASLPGTSGIYNEQFF. Written as DNA, the CDR3 is TGTGCCAGCCTTCCCGGGACTAGCGGGATCTACAATGAGCAGTTCTTC.

The table lists this clonotype with many counts. The chain uses TRBV11-2 and TRBJ1-1; 10 bases match TRBD1. Trimming took 4 bases from V and 7 from J; bases not matched to a gene: 6. Looked up from germline, CDR1 is SGHAT and CDR2 is FQNNGV. The CDR3 loop spans 14 amino acids. CDR3 region: CASSYTDRGYEAFF. The CDR3, as DNA: TGTGCCAGCAGCTATACGGACAGGGGGTATGAAGCTTTCTTT. The full variable domain, rest sourced from reference TRBV11-2 and TRBJ1-1, is EAGVAQSPRYKIIEKRQSVAFWCNPISGHATLYWYQQILGQGPKLLIQFQNNGVVDDSQLPKDRFSAERLKGVDSTLKIQPAKLEDSAVYLCASSYTDRGYEAFFGQGTRLTVV.

In its sample, this clonotype was seen many times. The chain recombines TRBV10-3 with TRBJ1-2; D remains ambiguous. The CDR3 runs to 13 residues. Germline V CDR1 and CDR2: ENHRY, SYGVKD. Trimming took off 3 bases at V and 4 bases at J, with 9 bases between the two ends. The CDR3 region is CAISEGQVYGYTF. The CDR3 DNA reads as TGTGCCATCAGTGAAGGGCAAGTCTATGGCTACACCTTC.